A single sample is the source of the 23 T cell receptor beta chains below, sequenced in a study of Ad26.COV2.S vaccination and SARS-CoV-2 variants. Treatment: roughly 18 received Ad26.COV2.S at low or high dose, single or two shots; about 5 received placebo; per-sample allocation not given. Samples came from day 63 after the first vaccine or placebo injection. Generated by immunoSEQ multiplex PCR, the TCRdb table keeps only in-frame clones and is missing some. Here the sample spans fewer than 900,000 clones, roughly nine tenths being singletons. Here the sequenced sample was peripheral blood, taken in a trial of Ad26.COV2.S vaccine versus placebo. The receptors come from a person aged 18-65 years who received the Ad26.COV2.S COVID-19 vaccine or a placebo.

The genes are TRBV11-2 and TRBJ1-2; D ambiguous. CDR1 and CDR2 (germline): SGHAT, FQNNGV. V lost 4 bases, J lost 5 bases, and 11 bases lay in between. This CDR3 is built from 13 residues. The CDR3 sequence: CASSSPPGYGYTF. CDR3 DNA sequence: TGTGCCAGCAGCTCACCTCCTGGGTATGGCTACACCTTC.

The chain combines TRBV6-6 with TRBJ2-5; unclear D gene. The CDR3 length is 14 residues. Trimming removed 0 bases from V and 1 base from J, with 6 bases in between. Germline CDR1 is MNHNY and CDR2 is SVGAGI (reference sequence). The CDR3 DNA is TGTGCCAGCAGTTACTCCGGACCCCAAGAGACCCAGTACTTC. Its protein product is CASSYSGPQETQYF.

The chain is built from TRBV19 and TRBJ2-1; TRBD2 aligns across 9 bases. Trimming cost V 6 bases and J 3 bases; bases outside gene matches: 9. The germline V gene has CDR1 LNHDA and CDR2 SQIVND (reference sequence). This CDR3 has 16 amino acids. CDR3 residues: CASRDLTSGNYNEQFF. CDR3 bases: TGTGCCAGTAGGGATCTGACTAGCGGAAACTACAATGAGCAGTTCTTC. The full variable domain, its missing parts supplied by reference TRBV19 and TRBJ2-1, is DGGITQSPKYLFRKEGQNVTLSCEQNLNHDAMYWYRQDPGQGLRLIYYSQIVNDFQKGDIAEGYSVSREKKESFPLTVTSAQKNPTAFYLCASRDLTSGNYNEQFFGPGTRLTVL.

This chain uses TRBV15 with TRBJ1-5; D remains unclear. The CDR3 sequence is 14 residues long. CDR1 is LNHNV and CDR2 is YYDKDF in the germline V gene (reference sequence). V was shortened by 1 base and J by 5 bases, with 9 bases between the two germline ends. The CDR3 DNA sequence: TGTGCCACCAGCAGAGCTGGGCTGGATCAGCCCCAGCATTTT. It is translated as CATSRAGLDQPQHF.

The chain combines TRBV6-1 with TRBJ1-5, with 7 nucleotides matching TRBD1. CDR3 length equals 17 residues. The ends lost 4 bases at V and 4 bases at J; junction bases unmatched: 13. Looked up from germline, CDR1 is MNHNS and CDR2 is SASEGT. In nucleotides, the CDR3 is TGTGCCAGCAGTGTTTCCACCTACCGGGACAGAAATCAGCCCCAGCATTTT. Translated: CASSVSTYRDRNQPQHF.

V usage is TRBV12-3 or TRBV12-4 and J usage is TRBJ2-1; 9 bases are a match to TRBD1. CDR3 length: 13 amino acids. The junction had 9 bases not matched to a gene; V was cut back by 3 bases and J by 15 bases. The chain's CDR3 is CASSFDRGGLRFF. The CDR3 nucleotides are TGTGCCAGCAGTTTTGACAGGGGGGGGCTAAGGTTCTTC.

The gene calls are TRBV29-1 and TRBJ1-1, with TRBD1 matching over 10 bases. V was pared by 0 bases and J by 5 bases, with 9 bases of the junction left unmatched. Germline assignment: CDR1 SQVTM and CDR2 ANQGSEA. The CDR3 extends over 16 amino acids. This CDR3 reads CSVEDPRQGARTEAFF. The CDR3, as DNA: TGCAGCGTTGAAGATCCCCGACAGGGGGCAAGGACTGAAGCTTTCTTT.

The chain joins TRBV7-3 to TRBJ1-2; maybe TRBD1 (5 bases). CDR3 length: 15 residues. Germline CDR1 and CDR2: SGHTA and FQGTGA. Trimming stripped 2 bases from V and 3 bases from J, with 13 bases between. CDR3: CASSLSPGGDYGYTF. The CDR3 region has the DNA TGTGCCAGCAGCTTATCTCCAGGAGGGGACTATGGCTACACCTTC. The full variable domain, with the rest looked up from reference TRBV7-3 and TRBJ1-2, is GAGVSQTPSNKVTEKGKYVELRCDPISGHTALYWYRQSLGQGPEFLIYFQGTGAADDSGLPNDRFFAVRPEGSVSTLKIQRTERGDSAVYLCASSLSPGGDYGYTFGSGTRLTVV.

This rearrangement joins TRBV7-2 to TRBJ1-6; the D gene is possibly TRBD1 (5 bases). The germline CDR1 and CDR2 sequences are SGHTA and FQGNSA. This CDR3 contains 16 residues. Trimming shortened V by 5 bases and J by 5 bases, and 16 bases separated the two germline ends. The CDR3 spells CASSPLEGRNNSPLHF. For the CDR3, the DNA is TGTGCCAGCAGCCCACTAGAGGGGAGGAATAATTCACCCCTCCACTTT.

The chain joins TRBV5-5 to TRBJ2-7; D gene uncertain. The V and J ends lost 1 base and 0 bases respectively, with 14 bases between them. Germline CDR1 is SGHKS and CDR2 is YYEKEE (reference sequence). The CDR3 has 16 residues. The DNA of the CDR3 is TGTGCCAGCAGCTTGAGGTTAGCCGCCGACTCCTACGAGCAGTACTTC. Residues: CASSLRLAADSYEQYF. Full variable domain (outside the CDR3, taken from reference TRBV5-5 and TRBJ2-7): DAGVTQSPTHLIKTRGQQVTLRCSPISGHKSVSWYQQVLGQGPQFIFQYYEKEERGRGNFPDRFSARQFPNYSSELNVNALLLGDSALYLCASSLRLAADSYEQYFGPGTRLTVT.

The V gene is TRBV30, the J gene TRBJ1-2, with D unresolved. Germline V gene lookup returns CDR1 GTSNPN and CDR2 SVGIG (reference sequence). This CDR3 is 12 amino acids long. The V and J ends lost 5 bases and 0 bases respectively, with 7 bases between them. This chain's CDR3 is CAWALANYGYTF. Written as DNA, the CDR3 is TGTGCCTGGGCTCTGGCTAACTATGGCTACACCTTC.

The V and J genes are TRBV5-1 and TRBJ2-1; the match to TRBD2 covers 7 bases. This CDR3 has 13 amino acids. Germline lookup yields CDR1 SGHRS and CDR2 YFSETQ. V trimming: 4 bases; J trimming: 6 bases; junction bases outside the gene matches: 4. CDR3: CASSPGTTNEQFF. The CDR3 bases are TGCGCCAGCAGCCCAGGGACTACCAATGAGCAGTTCTTC. The full variable domain, in which reference TRBV5-1 and TRBJ2-1 provide the parts outside the CDR3, is KAGVTQTPRYLIKTRGQQVTLSCSPISGHRSVSWYQQTPGQGLQFLFEYFSETQRNKGNFPGRFSGRQFSNSRSEMNVSTLELGDSALYLCASSPGTTNEQFFGPGTRLTVL.

The rearrangement links TRBV2 to TRBJ1-5; D gene uncertain. CDR3 length: 15 residues. Germline CDR1 is SNHLY and CDR2 is FYNNEI. The V and J ends lost 2 bases and 4 bases respectively, with 12 bases between them. The CDR3 reads CASSEKEAPNQPQHF. The CDR3 DNA follows: TGTGCCAGCAGTGAAAAGGAGGCCCCTAATCAGCCCCAGCATTTT.

The chain is built from TRBV13 and TRBJ2-3; D may correspond to TRBD1 or TRBD2 (5 bases each). The CDR3 has 16 residues. Per germline, CDR1 PRHDT and CDR2 FYEKMQ (reference sequence). The V end was cut by 2 bases, the J end by 1 base, with 13 bases between. CDR3 nucleotides: TGTGCCAGCAGCTTACAAAGGGGAGTCGGCACAGATACGCAGTATTTT. As protein: CASSLQRGVGTDTQYF.

The chain carries TRBV5-1 and TRBJ1-4; 7 nucleotides match TRBD1. The CDR3 is made up of 17 amino acids. The germline gives CDR1 SGHRS, CDR2 YFSETQ. After removal of 0 bases from V and 0 bases from J, the junction contained 5 bases not matched to a gene. CDR3 region: CASSLVGTVATNEKLFF. The CDR3 bases are TGCGCCAGCAGCTTGGTCGGGACAGTTGCAACTAATGAAAAACTGTTTTTT.

The gene calls are TRBV5-1 and TRBJ2-2; no reliable D call. This CDR3 contains 14 residues. V lost 0 bases to trimming and J lost 8 bases, with 11 bases between them. Germline loops: CDR1 SGHRS, CDR2 YFSETQ. The CDR3 sequence is CASSLAGSTGELFF. DNA of the CDR3: TGCGCCAGCAGCTTGGCCGGGTCCACAGGGGAGCTGTTTTTT.

The rearrangement links TRBV7-2 to TRBJ1-5, with D maybe TRBD1 (6 bases). Germline lookup yields CDR1 SGHTA and CDR2 FQGNSA. V gave up 7 bases and J gave up 6 bases, with 13 bases separating them. The CDR3 is made up of 13 amino acids. This chain's CDR3 is CASTGGAGQPQHF. CDR3 nucleotides: TGTGCCAGCACGGGGGGGGCGGGTCAGCCCCAGCATTTT.

The chain joins TRBV5-4 to TRBJ2-5; D may be TRBD2 (5 bases). V was cut by 4 bases and J by 2 bases, with 18 bases left in between. CDR1 and CDR2 from the germline V gene are SGHNT and YYREEE (reference sequence). The CDR3 has 16 residues. This CDR3 is CASSPSFGGPQETQYF. For the CDR3, the DNA is TGTGCCAGCAGCCCCAGCTTTGGAGGCCCTCAAGAGACCCAGTACTTC.

This chain uses TRBV12-3 or TRBV12-4 with TRBJ2-7; D might be TRBD2 (6 bases). V gave up 1 base and J gave up 6 bases, with 10 bases separating them. CDR3 length: 13 residues. The CDR3 DNA follows: TGTGCCAGCAGTTTAGGCGGGGTACTCGAGCAGTACTTC. Protein: CASSLGGVLEQYF.

V and J are TRBV9 and TRBJ1-6; the D gene is possibly TRBD1 (6 bases). The CDR3 runs to 16 residues. V was shortened by 0 bases and J by 8 bases, with 15 bases between the two germline ends. Germline CDR1 and CDR2: SGDLS and YYNGEE. CDR3 nucleotide sequence: TGTGCCAGCAGCGTAGGGGGGTTTGGGGGCGATTCACCCCTCCACTTT. This encodes CASSVGGFGGDSPLHF.

This clone was observed once. This chain connects TRBV4-3 to TRBJ2-2; D not certain. Germline lookup yields CDR1 LGHNA and CDR2 YSLEER. The CDR3 length is 15 residues. Trimming removed 2 bases at V and 6 bases at J, with 13 bases between. CDR3 in DNA: TGCGCCAGCAGCCAAACCGGGTCAGGACCCGGGGAGCTGTTTTTT. Amino acid sequence: CASSQTGSGPGELFF.

The genes are TRBV5-5 and TRBJ2-7; possible D gene TRBD1, 5 bases. Germline lookup yields CDR1 SGHKS and CDR2 YYEKEE (reference sequence). V gave up 4 bases and J gave up 6 bases, with 20 bases separating them. The CDR3 consists of 15 residues. In nucleotides, the CDR3 is TGTGCCAGCAGCCGAGACTGGGGCCTGGGTACCGAGCAGTACTTC. This translates into CASSRDWGLGTEQYF.

This clone has just one count. This chain uses TRBV2 with TRBJ1-2; D not certain. Per the germline V gene, CDR1 is SNHLY and CDR2 is FYNNEI. V shed 4 bases and J shed 3 bases, with 12 bases lying between them. The CDR3 length is 14 residues. As DNA, the CDR3 is TGTGCCAGCAGTGTCCTTACTGAATACTATGGCTACACCTTC. This codes for CASSVLTEYYGYTF. Based on the CDR3 plus reference TRBV2 and TRBJ1-2, the full variable domain is EPEVTQTPSHQVTQMGQEVILRCVPISNHLYFYWYRQILGQKVEFLVSFYNNEISEKSEIFDDQFSVERPDGSNFTLKIRSTKLEDSAMYFCASSVLTEYYGYTFGSGTRLTVV.